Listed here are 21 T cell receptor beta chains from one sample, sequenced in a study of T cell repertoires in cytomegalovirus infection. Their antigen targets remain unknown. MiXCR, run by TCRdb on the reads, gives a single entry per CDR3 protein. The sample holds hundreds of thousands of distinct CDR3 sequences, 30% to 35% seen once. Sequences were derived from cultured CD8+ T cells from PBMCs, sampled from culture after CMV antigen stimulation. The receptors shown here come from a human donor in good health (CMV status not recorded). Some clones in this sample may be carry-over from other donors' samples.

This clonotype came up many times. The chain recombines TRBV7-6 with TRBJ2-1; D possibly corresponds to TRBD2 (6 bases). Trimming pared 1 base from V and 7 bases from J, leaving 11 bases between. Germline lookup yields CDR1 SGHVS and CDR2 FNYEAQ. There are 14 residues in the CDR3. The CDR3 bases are TGTGCCAGCAGCTTAGACGGGGGAGGAAATGAGCAGTTCTTC. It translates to CASSLDGGGNEQFF.

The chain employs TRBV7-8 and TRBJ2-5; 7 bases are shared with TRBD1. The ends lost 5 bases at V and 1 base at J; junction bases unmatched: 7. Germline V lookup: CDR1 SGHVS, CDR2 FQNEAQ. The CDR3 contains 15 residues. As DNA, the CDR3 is TGTGCCAGCAGCCGCCCGGGACAGTCCCAAGAGACCCAGTACTTC. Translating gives CASSRPGQSQETQYF.

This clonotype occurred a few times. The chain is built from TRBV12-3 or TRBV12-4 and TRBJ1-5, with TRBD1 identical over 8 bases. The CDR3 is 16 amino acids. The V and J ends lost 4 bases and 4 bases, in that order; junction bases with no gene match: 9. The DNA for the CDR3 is TGTGCCAGCAGTTGGACAGGGAATTATATGAATCAGCCCCAGCATTTT. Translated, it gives CASSWTGNYMNQPQHF.

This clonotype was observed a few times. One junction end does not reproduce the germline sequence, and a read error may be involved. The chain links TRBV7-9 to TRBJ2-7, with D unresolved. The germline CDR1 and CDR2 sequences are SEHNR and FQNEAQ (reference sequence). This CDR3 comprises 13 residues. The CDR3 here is CASSLPRGEPQDF. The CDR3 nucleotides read TGTGCCAGCAGCTTACCCAGAGGAGAGCCTCAGGACTTC.

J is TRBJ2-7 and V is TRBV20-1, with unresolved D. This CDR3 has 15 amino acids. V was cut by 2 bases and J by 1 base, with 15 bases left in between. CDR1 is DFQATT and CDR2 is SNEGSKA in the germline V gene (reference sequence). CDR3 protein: CSARPSVGYSYEQYV. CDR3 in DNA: TGCAGTGCTAGACCGTCTGTGGGGTATTCCTACGAGCAGTACGTC.

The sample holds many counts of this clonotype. The CDR3 coding sequence is TGTGCCATCAGTGAGTCTGCGGGAGGCACCGGGGAGCTGTTTTTT. This encodes CAISESAGGTGELFF. This rearrangement joins TRBV10-3 to TRBJ2-2; 8 nucleotides agree with TRBD2. The CDR3 contains 15 residues. Germline-derived CDR1 and CDR2 are ENHRY and SYGVKD. V gave up 0 bases and J gave up 4 bases; unmatched junction bases: 1.

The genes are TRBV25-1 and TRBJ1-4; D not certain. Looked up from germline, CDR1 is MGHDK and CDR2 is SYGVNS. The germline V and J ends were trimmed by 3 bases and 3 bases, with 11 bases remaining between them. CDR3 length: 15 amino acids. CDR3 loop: CASSENARANEKLFF. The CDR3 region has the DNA TGTGCCAGCAGTGAGAACGCCAGAGCTAATGAAAAACTGTTTTTT.

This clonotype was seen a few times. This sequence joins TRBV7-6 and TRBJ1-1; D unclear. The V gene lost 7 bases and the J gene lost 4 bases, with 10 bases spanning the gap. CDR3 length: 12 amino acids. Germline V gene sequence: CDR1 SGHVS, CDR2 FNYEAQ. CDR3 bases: TGTGCCAGCATCGACGGTACCACTGAAGCTTTCTTT. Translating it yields CASIDGTTEAFF. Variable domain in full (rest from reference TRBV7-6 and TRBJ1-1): GAGVSQSPRYKVTKRGQDVALRCDPISGHVSLYWYRQALGQGPEFLTYFNYEAQQDKSGLPNDRFSAERPEGSISTLTIQRTEQRDSAMYRCASIDGTTEAFFGQGTRLTVV.

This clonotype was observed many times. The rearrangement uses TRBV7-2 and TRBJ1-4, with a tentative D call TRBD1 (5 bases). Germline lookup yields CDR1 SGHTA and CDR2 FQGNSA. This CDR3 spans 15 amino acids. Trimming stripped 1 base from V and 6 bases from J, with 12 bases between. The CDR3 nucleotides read TGTGCCAGCAGCTTAGAAGGGGTTCGGGATGAAAAACTGTTTTTT. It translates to CASSLEGVRDEKLFF. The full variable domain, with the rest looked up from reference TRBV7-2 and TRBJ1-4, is GAGVSQSPSNKVTEKGKDVELRCDPISGHTALYWYRQSLGQGLEFLIYFQGNSAPDKSGLPSDRFSAERTGGSVSTLTIQRTQQEDSAVYLCASSLEGVRDEKLFFGSGTQLSVL.

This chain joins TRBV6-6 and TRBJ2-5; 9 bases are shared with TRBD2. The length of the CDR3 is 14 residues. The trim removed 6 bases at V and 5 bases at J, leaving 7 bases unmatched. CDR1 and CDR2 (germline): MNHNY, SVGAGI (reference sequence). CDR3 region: CASSVRGGGETQYF. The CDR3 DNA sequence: TGTGCCAGCAGCGTGCGGGGGGGCGGCGAGACCCAGTACTTC.

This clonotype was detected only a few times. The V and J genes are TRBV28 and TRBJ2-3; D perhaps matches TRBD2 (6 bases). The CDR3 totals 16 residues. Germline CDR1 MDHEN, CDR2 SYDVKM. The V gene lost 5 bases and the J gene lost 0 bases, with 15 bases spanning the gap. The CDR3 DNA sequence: TGTGCCAGCAGTCTCCGGGAGTGGGGGAGCACAGATACGCAGTATTTT. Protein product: CASSLREWGSTDTQYF.

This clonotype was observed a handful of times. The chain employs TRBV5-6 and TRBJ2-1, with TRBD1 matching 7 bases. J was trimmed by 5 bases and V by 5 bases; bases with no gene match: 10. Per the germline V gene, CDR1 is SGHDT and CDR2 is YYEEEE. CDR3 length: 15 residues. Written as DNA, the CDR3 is TGTGCCAGCAGTCCGACAGGGAAAGGCAACAATGAGCAGTTCTTC. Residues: CASSPTGKGNNEQFF. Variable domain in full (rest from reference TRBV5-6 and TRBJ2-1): DAGVTQSPTHLIKTRGQQVTLRCSPKSGHDTVSWYQQALGQGPQFIFQYYEEEERQRGNFPDRFSGHQFPNYSSELNVNALLLGDSALYLCASSPTGKGNNEQFFGPGTRLTVL.

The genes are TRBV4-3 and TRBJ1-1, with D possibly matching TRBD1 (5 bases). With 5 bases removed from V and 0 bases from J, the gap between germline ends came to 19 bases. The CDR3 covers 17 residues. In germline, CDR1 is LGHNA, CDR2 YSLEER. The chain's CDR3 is CASSVGRQGFMNTEAFF. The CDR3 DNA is TGCGCCAGCAGCGTCGGACGGCAGGGCTTCATGAACACTGAAGCTTTCTTT.

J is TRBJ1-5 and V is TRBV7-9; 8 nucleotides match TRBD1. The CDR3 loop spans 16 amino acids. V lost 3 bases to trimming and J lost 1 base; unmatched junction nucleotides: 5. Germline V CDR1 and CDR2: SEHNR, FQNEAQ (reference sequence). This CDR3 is CASSLGTGWSNQPQHF. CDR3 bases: TGTGCCAGCAGCTTGGGGACAGGTTGGAGCAATCAGCCCCAGCATTTT.

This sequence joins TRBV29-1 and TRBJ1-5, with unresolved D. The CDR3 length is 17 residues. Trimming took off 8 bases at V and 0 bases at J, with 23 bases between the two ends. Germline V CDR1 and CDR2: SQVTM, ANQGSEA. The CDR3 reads CSPRPRDPYDSNQPQHF. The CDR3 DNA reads TGCAGCCCGCGTCCGAGAGATCCTTACGATAGCAATCAGCCCCAGCATTTT.

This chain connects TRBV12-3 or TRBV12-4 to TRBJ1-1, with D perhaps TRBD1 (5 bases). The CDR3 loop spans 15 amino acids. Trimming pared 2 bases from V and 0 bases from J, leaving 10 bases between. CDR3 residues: CASSLNNRLNTEAFF. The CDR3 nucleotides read TGTGCCAGCAGTTTAAATAACAGGCTGAACACTGAAGCTTTCTTT.

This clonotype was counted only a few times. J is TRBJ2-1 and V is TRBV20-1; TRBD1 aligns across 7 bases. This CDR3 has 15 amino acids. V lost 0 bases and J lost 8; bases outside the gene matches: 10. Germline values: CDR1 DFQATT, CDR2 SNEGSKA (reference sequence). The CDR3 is CSARDKGTAFHEQFF. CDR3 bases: TGCAGTGCTAGAGATAAGGGGACAGCATTTCATGAGCAGTTCTTC.

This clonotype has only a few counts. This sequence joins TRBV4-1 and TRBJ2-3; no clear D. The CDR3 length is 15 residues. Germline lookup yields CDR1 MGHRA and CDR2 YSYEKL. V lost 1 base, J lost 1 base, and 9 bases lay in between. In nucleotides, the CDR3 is TGCGCCAGCAGCCAAGTTGCAAGCGGCACAGATACGCAGTATTTT. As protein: CASSQVASGTDTQYF.

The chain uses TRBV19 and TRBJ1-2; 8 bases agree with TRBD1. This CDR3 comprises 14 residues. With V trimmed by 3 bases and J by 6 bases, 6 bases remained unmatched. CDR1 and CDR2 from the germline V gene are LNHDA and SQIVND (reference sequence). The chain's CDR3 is CASSMPGGLDGYTF. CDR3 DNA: TGTGCCAGTAGTATGCCAGGGGGCTTGGATGGCTACACCTTC.

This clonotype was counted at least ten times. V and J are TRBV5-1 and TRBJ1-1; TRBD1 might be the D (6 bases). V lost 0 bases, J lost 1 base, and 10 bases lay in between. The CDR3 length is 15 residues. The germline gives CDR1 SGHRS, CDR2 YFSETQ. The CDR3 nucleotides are TGCGCCAGCAGCTTGGAACCGGGGGCGAACACTGAAGCTTTCTTT. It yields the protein CASSLEPGANTEAFF.

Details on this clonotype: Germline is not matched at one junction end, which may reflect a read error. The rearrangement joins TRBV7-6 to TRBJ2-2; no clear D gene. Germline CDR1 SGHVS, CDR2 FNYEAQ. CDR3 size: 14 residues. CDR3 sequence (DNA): TGTGCCAGCAGCTTGGATGCGAACACCGAGGAGCTGTTTTTT. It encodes CASSLDANTEELFF.